A selection of T cell receptor beta chains follows, all from one sample in a study of OX40 agonist ivuxolimab in advanced cancers. Here immunoSEQ multiplex PCR was the method, and the copy in TCRdb shows in-frame clones only, minus some. This sample has 68,000 or so clones, with 84% found just once. This specimen was CD4+ or CD8+ T cells sorted from blood, taken in a trial of the OX40 agonist ivuxolimab. The origin of the receptors is an adult with an advanced solid tumor such as melanoma, head and neck, liver or kidney cancer. Each CDR3 is given with its conserved first and last residue. For some rows the clone size is stated as once, few or many, or as a class when expanded; others skip it.

V gene	J gene	clone size	CDR3 protein
TRBV27	TRBJ2-5	.	CASRRQGLETQYF
TRBV19	TRBJ1-2	.	CASLGQGAGYTF
TRBV11-3	TRBJ2-2	.	CASSSVGGTNAGELFF
TRBV29-1	TRBJ1-4	few	CSVEDREAEKLFF
TRBV19	TRBJ1-1	once	CASSRQTGPNTEAFF
TRBV5-1	TRBJ1-3	.	CASSQEGQGGNTIYF
TRBV4-2	TRBJ2-7	.	CASSRRTGQTYEQYF
TRBV7-9	TRBJ2-7	few	CASSLVAGVGYEQYF
TRBV7-2	TRBJ2-7	.	CASSYLGTGHDEQYF
TRBV11-2	TRBJ1-2	.	CASSFRGAGGYTF
TRBV4-2	TRBJ2-3	.	CASSQDLALNTQYF
TRBV7-7	TRBJ2-5	.	CASSLFSGEQETQYF
TRBV4-2	TRBJ2-1	.	CASSQDRWTSGVTEQFF
TRBV25-1	TRBJ2-7	.	CASSDRGIGNEQYF
TRBV19	TRBJ2-7	.	CASTGGYEQYF
TRBV4-2	TRBJ2-1	once	CASSPGEGGRDEQFF
TRBV6-1	TRBJ2-3	.	CASSDGGNTQYF
TRBV5-4	TRBJ2-1	.	CASSQLQGRDEQFF
TRBV14	TRBJ2-6	.	CASSLSGANVLTF
TRBV7-3	TRBJ2-3	.	CASSIAGGGGADTQYF
TRBV7-7	TRBJ2-2	.	CASSLDRGGANTGELFF
TRBV19	TRBJ1-2	.	CASRPGTGNYGYTF
TRBV7-9	TRBJ2-7	.	CASSLAGQSTYEQYF
TRBV6-1	TRBJ2-1	.	CASTGDRGRNNEQFF
TRBV7-3	TRBJ2-1	.	CASSSFAGANEQFF
TRBV19	TRBJ2-5	.	CASNPGREYQETQYF
TRBV28	TRBJ2-6	.	CASSLAGSGANVLTF
TRBV4-2	TRBJ2-7	.	CASSPTVYYEQYF
TRBV27	TRBJ1-2	.	CASSSQTGARGYTF
TRBV5-1	TRBJ2-1	.	CASSLSGRGVKSYNEQFF
TRBV18	TRBJ2-7	.	CASSALGGGAVHEQYF